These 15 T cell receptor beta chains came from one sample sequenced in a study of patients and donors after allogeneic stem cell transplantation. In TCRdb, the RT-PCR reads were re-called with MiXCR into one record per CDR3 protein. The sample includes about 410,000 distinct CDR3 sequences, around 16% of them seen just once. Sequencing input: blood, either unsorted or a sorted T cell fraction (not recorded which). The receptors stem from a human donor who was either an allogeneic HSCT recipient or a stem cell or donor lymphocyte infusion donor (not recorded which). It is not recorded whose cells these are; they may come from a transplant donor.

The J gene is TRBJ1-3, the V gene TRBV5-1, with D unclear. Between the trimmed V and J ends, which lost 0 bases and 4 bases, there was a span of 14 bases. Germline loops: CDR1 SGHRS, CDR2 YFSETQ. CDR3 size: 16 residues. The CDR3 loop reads CASSLADGPPGNTIYF. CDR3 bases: TGCGCCAGCAGCTTGGCCGACGGGCCCCCGGGAAACACCATATATTTT.

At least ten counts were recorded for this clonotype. CDR3 bases: TGCAGCGTTGAGGGGTCCTTCTACAATGAGCAGTTCTTC. Amino acids: CSVEGSFYNEQFF. J is TRBJ2-1 and V is TRBV29-1; D ambiguous. The CDR3 is 13 amino acids. V was shortened by 3 bases and J by 3 bases, with 9 bases between the two germline ends. Germline V gene lookup returns CDR1 SQVTM and CDR2 ANQGSEA.

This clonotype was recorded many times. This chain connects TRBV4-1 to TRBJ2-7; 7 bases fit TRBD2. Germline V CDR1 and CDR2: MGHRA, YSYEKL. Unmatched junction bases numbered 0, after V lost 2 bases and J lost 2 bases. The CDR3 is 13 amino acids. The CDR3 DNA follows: TGCGCCAGCAGCCAAACTAGCGCCTACGAGCAGTACTTC. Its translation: CASSQTSAYEQYF.

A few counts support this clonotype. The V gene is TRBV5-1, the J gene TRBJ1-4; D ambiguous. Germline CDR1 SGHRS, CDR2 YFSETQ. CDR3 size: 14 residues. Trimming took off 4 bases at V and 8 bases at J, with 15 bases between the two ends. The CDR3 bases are TGCGCCAGCAGCCGACTTCATCTGGGGGAAAAACTGTTTTTT. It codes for CASSRLHLGEKLFF.

CDR3 region: CASRDRVHYEQYF. The CDR3 nucleotides read TGTGCCAGCAGAGACAGGGTACATTACGAGCAGTACTTC. The genes are TRBV11-3 and TRBJ2-7; TRBD1 matches 7 bases. The CDR3 extends over 13 amino acids. The V gene end was trimmed by 6 bases and the J gene end by 4 bases; junction bases not matched to a gene: 6. Germline CDR1 reads SGHNT; CDR2 reads YENEEA.

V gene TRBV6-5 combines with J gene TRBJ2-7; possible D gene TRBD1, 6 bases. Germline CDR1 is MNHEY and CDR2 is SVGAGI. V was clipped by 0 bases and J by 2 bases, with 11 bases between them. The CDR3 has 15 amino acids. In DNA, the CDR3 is TGTGCCAGCAGTTACTCCGACAGGATTACCTACGAGCAGTACTTC. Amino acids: CASSYSDRITYEQYF.

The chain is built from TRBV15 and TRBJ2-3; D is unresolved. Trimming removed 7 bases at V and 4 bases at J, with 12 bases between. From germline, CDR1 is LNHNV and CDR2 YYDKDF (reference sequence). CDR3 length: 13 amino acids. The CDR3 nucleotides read TGTGCCACCACCTCTGATGGGGCAGATACGCAGTATTTT. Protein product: CATTSDGADTQYF.

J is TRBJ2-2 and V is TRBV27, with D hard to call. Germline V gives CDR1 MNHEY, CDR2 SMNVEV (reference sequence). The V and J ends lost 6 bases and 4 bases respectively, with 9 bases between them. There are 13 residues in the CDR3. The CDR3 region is CASSSQFTGELFF. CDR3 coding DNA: TGTGCCAGCAGCAGTCAGTTCACCGGGGAGCTGTTTTTT.

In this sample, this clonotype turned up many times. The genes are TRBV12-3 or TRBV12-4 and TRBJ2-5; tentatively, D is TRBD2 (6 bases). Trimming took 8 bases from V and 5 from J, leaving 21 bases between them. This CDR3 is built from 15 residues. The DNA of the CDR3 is TGTGCCAGCCTTTGGCGGGGCAGTCGTTCGGAGACCCAGTACTTC. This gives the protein CASLWRGSRSETQYF.

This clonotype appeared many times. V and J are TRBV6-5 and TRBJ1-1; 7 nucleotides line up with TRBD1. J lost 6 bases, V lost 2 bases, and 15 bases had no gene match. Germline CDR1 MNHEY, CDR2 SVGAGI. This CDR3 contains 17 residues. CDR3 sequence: CASSYLPTGKEGPEAFF. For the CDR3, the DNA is TGTGCCAGCAGTTACCTACCGACAGGGAAGGAGGGCCCTGAAGCTTTCTTT.

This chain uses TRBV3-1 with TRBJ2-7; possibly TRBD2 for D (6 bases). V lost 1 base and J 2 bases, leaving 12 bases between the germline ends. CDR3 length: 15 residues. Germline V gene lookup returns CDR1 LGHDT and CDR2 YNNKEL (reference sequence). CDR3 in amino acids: CASSQGREVTYEQYF. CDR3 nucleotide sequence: TGTGCCAGCAGCCAAGGGAGGGAGGTCACCTACGAGCAGTACTTC.

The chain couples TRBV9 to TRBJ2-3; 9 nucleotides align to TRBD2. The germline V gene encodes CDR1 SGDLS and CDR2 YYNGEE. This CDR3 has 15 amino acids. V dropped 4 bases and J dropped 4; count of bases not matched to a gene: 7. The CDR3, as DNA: TGTGCCAGCAGCCTAACTAGCGGGTTTGCAGATACGCAGTATTTT. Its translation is CASSLTSGFADTQYF.

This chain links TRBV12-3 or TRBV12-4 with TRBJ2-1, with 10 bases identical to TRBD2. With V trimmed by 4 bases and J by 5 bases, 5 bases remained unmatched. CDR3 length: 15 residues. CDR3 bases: TGTGCCAGCAGTTATACTAGCGGGAATAACAATGAGCAGTTCTTC. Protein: CASSYTSGNNNEQFF.

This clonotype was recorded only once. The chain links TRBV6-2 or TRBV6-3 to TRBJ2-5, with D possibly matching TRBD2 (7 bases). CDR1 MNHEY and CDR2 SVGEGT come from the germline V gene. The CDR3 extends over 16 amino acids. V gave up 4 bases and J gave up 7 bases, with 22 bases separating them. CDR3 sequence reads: CASSSLSRGPNGTQYF. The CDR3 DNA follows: TGTGCCAGCAGTTCGCTCTCGCGGGGGCCTAACGGGACCCAGTACTTC.

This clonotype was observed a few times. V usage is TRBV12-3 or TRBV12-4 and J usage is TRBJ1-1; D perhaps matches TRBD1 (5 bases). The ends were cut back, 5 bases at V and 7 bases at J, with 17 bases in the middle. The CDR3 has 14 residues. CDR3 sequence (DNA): TGTGCCAGCAGTGGGGAGGGGCGAGAGATTGAAGCTTTCTTT. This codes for CASSGEGREIEAFF.